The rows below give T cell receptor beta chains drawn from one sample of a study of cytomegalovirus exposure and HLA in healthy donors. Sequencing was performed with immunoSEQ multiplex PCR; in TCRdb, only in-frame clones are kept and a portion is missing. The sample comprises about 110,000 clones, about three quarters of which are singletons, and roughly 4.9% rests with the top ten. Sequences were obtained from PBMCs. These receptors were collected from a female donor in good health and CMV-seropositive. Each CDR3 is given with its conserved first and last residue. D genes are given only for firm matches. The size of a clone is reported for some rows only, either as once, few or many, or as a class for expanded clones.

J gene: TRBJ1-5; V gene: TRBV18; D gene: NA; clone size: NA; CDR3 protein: CASSPPGLIVFYSGNQPQHF; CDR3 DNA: TGTGCCAGCTCACCACCGGGACTTATCGTCTTTTATAGTGGCAATCAGCCCCAGCATTTT
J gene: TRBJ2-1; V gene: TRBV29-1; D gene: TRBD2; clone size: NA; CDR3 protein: CSVGTSGSQNEQFF; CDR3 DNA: TGCAGCGTGGGGACTAGCGGGAGTCAGAATGAGCAGTTCTTC
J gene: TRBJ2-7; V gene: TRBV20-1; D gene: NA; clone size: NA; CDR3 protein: CSADTSYEQYF; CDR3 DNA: TGCAGTGCTGACACCTCCTACGAGCAGTACTTC
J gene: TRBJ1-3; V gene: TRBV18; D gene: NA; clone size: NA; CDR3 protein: CASSPTTQGYSGNTIYF; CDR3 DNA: TGTGCCAGCTCCCCTACGACGCAGGGGTACTCTGGAAACACCATATATTTT
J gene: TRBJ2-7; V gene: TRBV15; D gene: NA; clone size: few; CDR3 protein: CATSRESQGSEQYF; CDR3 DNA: TGTGCCACCAGCAGAGAGTCCCAGGGGAGCGAGCAGTACTTC
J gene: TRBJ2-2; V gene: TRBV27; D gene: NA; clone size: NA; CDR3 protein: CASRTGASGSMELFF; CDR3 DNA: TGTGCCAGCAGAACGGGGGCTAGCGGATCTATGGAGCTGTTTTTT
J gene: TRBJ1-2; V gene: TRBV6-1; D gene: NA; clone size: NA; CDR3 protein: CASTLRGVGNYGYTF; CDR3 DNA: TGTGCCAGCACATTAAGGGGTGTGGGTAACTATGGCTACACCTTC
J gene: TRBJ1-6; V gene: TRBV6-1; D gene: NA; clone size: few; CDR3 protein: CASSEDPAPLHF; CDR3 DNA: TGTGCCAGCAGTGAAGATCCGGCACCCCTCCACTTT
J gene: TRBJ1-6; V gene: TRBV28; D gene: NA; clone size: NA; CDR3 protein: CASSYGGFSPLHF; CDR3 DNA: TGTGCCAGCAGTTATGGGGGGTTTTCACCCCTCCACTTT
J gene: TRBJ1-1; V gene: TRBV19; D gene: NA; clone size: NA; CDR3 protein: CASSLFRNTEAFF; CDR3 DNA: TGTGCCAGTAGTCTCTTTAGGAACACTGAAGCTTTCTTT
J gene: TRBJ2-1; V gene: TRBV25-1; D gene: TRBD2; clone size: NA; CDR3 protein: CASRAGPGEGKNEQFF; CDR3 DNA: TGTGCCAGCAGGGCCGGGCCGGGGGAGGGCAAAAATGAGCAGTTCTTC
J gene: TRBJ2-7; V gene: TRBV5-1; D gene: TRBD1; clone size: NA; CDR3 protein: CASQKTGIHEQYF; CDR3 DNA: TGCGCCAGCCAGAAGACAGGGATCCACGAGCAGTACTTC
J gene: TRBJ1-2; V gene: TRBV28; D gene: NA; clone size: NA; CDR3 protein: CASSSGNGYGYTF; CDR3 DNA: TGTGCCAGCAGTTCGGGTAATGGGTATGGCTACACCTTC
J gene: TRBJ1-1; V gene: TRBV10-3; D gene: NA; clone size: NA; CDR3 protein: CAISERGTTRLTEAFF; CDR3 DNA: TGTGCCATCAGTGAGCGGGGGACTACAAGACTAACTGAAGCTTTCTTT
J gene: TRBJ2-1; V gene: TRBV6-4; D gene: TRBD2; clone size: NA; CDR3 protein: CASSSRLAGNEQFF; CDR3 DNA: TGTGCCAGCAGTTCCCGACTAGCGGGGAATGAGCAGTTCTTC
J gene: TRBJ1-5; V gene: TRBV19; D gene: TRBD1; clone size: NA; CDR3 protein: CASRGQDTYNQPQHF; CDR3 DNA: TGTGCCAGTAGGGGACAGGACACTTACAATCAGCCCCAGCATTTT
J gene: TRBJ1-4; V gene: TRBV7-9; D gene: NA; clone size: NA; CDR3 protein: CASSLERRSSTNEKLFF; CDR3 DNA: TGTGCCAGCAGCTTGGAACGCCGGAGTTCAACTAATGAAAAACTGTTTTTT
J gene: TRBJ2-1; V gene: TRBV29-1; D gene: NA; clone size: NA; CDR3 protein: CSVGWGTRNEQFF; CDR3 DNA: TGCAGCGTTGGTTGGGGGACTCGCAATGAGCAGTTCTTC
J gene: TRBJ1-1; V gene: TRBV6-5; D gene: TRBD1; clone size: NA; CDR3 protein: CASSHENRGRTEAFF; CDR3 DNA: TGTGCCAGCAGTCACGAAAACAGGGGACGGACTGAAGCTTTCTTT
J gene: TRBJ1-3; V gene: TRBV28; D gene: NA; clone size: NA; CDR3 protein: CASISSGNTIYF; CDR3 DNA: TGTGCCAGCATCAGTTCCGGAAACACCATATATTTT
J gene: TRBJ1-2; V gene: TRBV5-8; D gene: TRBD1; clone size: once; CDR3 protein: CASSSLRRDRGNGYTF; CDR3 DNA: TGTGCCAGCAGCTCGCTCCGCCGGGACAGGGGCAATGGCTACACCTTC
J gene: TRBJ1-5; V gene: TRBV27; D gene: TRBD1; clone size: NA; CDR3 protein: CASRGQGSANQPQHF; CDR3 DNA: TGTGCCAGCAGGGGACAGGGATCGGCCAATCAGCCCCAGCATTTT
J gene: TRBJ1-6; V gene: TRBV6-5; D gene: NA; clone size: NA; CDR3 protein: CASSGGPNNSPLHF; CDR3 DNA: TGTGCCAGCAGCGGGGGACCGAATAATTCACCCCTCCACTTT
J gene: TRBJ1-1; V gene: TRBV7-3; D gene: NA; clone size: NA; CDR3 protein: CASAPDRTLVAEAFF; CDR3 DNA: TGTGCCAGCGCTCCCGACAGGACCTTGGTCGCTGAAGCTTTCTTT
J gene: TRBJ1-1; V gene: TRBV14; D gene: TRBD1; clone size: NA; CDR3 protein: CASSQLPGQGVPEAFF; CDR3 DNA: TGTGCCAGCAGCCAACTCCCGGGACAGGGAGTTCCTGAAGCTTTCTTT
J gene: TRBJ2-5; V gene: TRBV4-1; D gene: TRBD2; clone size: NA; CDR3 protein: CASSQAGLAGQETQYF; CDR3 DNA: TGCGCCAGCAGCCAAGCGGGTCTAGCGGGCCAAGAGACCCAGTACTTC
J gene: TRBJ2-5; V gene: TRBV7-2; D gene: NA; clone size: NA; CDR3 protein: CASSLAGARETQYF; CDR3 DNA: TGTGCCAGCAGCTTAGCAGGGGCGAGGGAGACCCAGTACTTC
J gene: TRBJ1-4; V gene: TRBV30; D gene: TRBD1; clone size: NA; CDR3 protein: CAWSAVRGLHEKLFF; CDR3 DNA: TGTGCCTGGAGCGCCGTTAGGGGGCTTCATGAAAAACTGTTTTTT
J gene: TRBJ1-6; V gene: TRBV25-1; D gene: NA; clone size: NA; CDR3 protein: CASRETASNSPLHF; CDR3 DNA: TGTGCCAGCAGGGAGACAGCCTCTAATTCACCCCTCCACTTT
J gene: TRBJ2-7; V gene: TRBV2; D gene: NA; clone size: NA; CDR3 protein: CASRKTGGTREQYF; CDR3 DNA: TGTGCCAGCAGGAAGACAGGTGGTACGAGGGAGCAGTACTTC
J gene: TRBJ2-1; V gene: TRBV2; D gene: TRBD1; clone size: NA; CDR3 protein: CANTKTGQDYNEQFF; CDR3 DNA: TGTGCCAACACCAAAACGGGACAGGACTACAATGAGCAGTTCTTC
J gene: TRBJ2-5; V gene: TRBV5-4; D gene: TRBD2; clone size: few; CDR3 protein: CASSIYSGGTQETQYF; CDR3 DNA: TGTGCCAGCAGCATATATAGCGGGGGGACCCAAGAGACCCAGTACTTC
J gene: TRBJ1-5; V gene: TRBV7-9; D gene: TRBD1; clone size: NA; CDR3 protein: CASSLGQGNQPQHF; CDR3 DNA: TGTGCCAGCAGCTTGGGACAGGGAAATCAGCCCCAGCATTTT
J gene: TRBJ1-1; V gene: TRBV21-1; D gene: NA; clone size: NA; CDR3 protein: CASRGGNTEAFF; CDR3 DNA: TGTGCCAGCCGAGGGGGGAACACTGAAGCTTTCTTT
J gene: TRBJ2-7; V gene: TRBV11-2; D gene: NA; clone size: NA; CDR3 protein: CASSRTRAGISYEQYF; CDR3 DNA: TGTGCCAGCAGCCGTACCCGAGCAGGCATCTCCTACGAGCAGTACTTC
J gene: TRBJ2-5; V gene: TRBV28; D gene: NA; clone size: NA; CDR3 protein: CASSLLGARETQYF; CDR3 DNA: TGTGCCAGCAGCTTGCTGGGGGCGAGGGAGACCCAGTACTTC
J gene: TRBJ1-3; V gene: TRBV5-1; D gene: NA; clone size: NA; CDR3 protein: CASSSQTTGTGNTIYF; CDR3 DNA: TGCGCCAGCAGCTCCCAGACGACGGGAACGGGAAACACCATATATTTT
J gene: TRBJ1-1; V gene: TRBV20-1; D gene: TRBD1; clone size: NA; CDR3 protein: CSARGRTEAFF; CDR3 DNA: TGCAGTGCAAGGGGGCGGACTGAAGCTTTCTTT
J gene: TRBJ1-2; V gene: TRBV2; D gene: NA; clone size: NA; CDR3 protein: CASSPTFGYTF; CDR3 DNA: TGTGCCAGCAGCCCCACTTTCGGCTACACCTTC
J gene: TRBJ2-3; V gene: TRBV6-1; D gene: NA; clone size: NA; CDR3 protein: CASTRATRGDTQYF; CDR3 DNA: TGTGCCAGCACCCGGGCCACACGGGGAGATACGCAGTATTTT
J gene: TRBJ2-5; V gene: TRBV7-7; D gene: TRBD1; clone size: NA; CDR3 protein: CASSSRPGTGETQYF; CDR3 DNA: TGTGCTAGCAGCTCCCGACCCGGGACAGGGGAGACCCAGTACTTC
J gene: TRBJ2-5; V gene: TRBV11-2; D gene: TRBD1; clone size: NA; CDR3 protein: CASSIRDRVGETQYF; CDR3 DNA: TGTGCCAGCAGCATTCGGGACAGGGTGGGGGAGACCCAGTACTTC
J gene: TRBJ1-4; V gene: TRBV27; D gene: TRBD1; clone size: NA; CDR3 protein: CASSLSRGTNEKLFF; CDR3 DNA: TGTGCCAGCAGTCTATCCAGGGGGACTAATGAAAAACTGTTTTTT
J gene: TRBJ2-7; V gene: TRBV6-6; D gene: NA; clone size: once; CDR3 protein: CASSYVSVSYEQYF; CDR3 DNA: TGTGCCAGCAGTTACGTATCAGTCTCCTACGAGCAGTACTTC
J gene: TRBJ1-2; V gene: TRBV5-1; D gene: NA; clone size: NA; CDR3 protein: CASSPAGNYGYTF; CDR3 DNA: TGCGCCAGCAGCCCAGCAGGGAACTATGGCTACACCTTC
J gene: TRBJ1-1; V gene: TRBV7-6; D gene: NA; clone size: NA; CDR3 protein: CASSLLGNTEAFF; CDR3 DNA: TGTGCCAGCAGCTTACTAGGGAACACTGAAGCTTTCTTT
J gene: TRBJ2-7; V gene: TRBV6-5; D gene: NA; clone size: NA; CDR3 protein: CASTNHAGILDEQYF; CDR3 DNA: TGTGCCAGCACCAACCATGCAGGGATTCTCGACGAGCAGTACTTC
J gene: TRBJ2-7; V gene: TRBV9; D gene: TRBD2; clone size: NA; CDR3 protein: CASSVGITSGIPYEQYF; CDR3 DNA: TGTGCCAGCAGCGTAGGTATTACTAGCGGGATCCCCTACGAGCAGTACTTC
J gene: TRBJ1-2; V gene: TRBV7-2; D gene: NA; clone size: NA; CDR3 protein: CASSPGLLPAYGYTF; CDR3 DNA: TGTGCCAGCAGCCCGGGACTCCTCCCCGCCTATGGCTACACCTTC